This T cell receptor (beta chain) derives from a study of T cells in Graves' hyperthyroidism and ophthalmopathy. Overall study results and limits: Most thyroid clonotypes expanded above 0.001 appeared in blood too.

Amplification of TCR beta CDR3 regions was performed using RNA transcripts as template. First-round RT-PCR with HTBI primers amplified the TCR CDR3 region. Using its own MiXCR run on the multiplex PCR reads, TCRdb lists one record per CDR3 protein. The data contain about 600,000 distinct CDR3 sequences, around 15% of them seen just once; the ten biggest clones take up around 3.5%. Inclusion characteristics of ophthalmopathy patients comprised a Clinical Activity Score of at least 3, a NOSPECS grade of at least 4, and duration under 3 months. This clonotype came up a few times. What it binds is not known. Germline CDR1 and CDR2: SGHTS and YDEGEE. Trimming removed 5 bases at V and 0 bases at J, with 13 bases between. The CDR3 has 15 residues.

Sequences were obtained from blood. The TCR sequence derives from a woman aged 40 to 50 with Graves' ophthalmopathy. The V call is TRBV5-8, the J call TRBJ2-3; no firm D call. The DNA of the CDR3 is TGTGCCAGCAGAGTAGGTGGGTCAAGCACAGATACGCAGTATTTT. Translation: CASRVGGSSTDTQYF. The variable domain in full, completed from reference TRBV5-8 and TRBJ2-3, reads EAGVTQSPTHLIKTRGQQATLRCSPISGHTSVYWYQQALGLGLQFLLWYDEGEERNRGNFPPRFSGRQFPNYSSELNVNALELEDSALYLCASRVGGSSTDTQYFGPGTRLTVL.